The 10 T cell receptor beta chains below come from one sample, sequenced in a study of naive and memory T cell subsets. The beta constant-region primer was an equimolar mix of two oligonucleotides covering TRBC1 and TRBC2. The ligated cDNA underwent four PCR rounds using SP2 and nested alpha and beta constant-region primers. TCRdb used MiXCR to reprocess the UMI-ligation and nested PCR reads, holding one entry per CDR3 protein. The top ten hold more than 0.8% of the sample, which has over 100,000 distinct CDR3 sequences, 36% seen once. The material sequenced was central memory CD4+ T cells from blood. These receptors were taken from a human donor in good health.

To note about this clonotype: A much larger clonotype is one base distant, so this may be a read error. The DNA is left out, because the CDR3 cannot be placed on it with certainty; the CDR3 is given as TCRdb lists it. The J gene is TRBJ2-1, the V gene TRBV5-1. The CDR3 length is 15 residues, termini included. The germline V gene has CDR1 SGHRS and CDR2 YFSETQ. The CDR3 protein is CASSFGGGSYNEQIF.

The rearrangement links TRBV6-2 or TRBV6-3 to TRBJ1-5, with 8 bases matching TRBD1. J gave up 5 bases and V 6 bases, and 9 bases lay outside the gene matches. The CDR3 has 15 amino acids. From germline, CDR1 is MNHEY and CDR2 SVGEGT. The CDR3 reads CASSPGQGGHQPQHF. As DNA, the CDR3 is TGTGCCAGCAGCCCCGGACAGGGCGGGCATCAGCCCCAGCATTTT.

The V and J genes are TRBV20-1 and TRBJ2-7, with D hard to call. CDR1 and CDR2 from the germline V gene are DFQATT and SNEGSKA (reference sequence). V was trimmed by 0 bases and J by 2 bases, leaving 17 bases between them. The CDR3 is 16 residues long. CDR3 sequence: CSARDRGRVNPYEQYF. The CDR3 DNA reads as TGCAGTGCTAGAGATCGCGGTAGGGTAAACCCCTACGAGCAGTACTTC.

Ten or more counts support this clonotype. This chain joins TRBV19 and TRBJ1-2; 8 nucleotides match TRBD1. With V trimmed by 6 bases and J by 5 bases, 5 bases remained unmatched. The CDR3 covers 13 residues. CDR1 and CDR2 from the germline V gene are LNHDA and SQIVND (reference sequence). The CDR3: CASRMTGEYGYTF. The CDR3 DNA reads TGTGCCAGTAGGATGACAGGGGAATATGGCTACACCTTC.

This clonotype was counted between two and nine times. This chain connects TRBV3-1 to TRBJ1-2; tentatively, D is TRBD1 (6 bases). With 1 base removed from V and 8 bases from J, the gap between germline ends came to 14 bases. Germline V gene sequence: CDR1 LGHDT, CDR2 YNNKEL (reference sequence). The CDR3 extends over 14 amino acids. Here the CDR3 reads CASSQVPGENGYTF. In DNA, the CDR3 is TGTGCCAGCAGCCAAGTTCCAGGGGAAAACGGCTACACCTTC.

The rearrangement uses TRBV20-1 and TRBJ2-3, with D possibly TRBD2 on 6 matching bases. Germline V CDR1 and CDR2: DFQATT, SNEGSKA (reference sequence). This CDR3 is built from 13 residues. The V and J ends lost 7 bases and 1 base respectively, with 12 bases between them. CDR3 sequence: CSVNLARTDTQYF. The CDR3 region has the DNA TGCAGTGTAAACCTAGCGCGCACAGATACGCAGTATTTT.

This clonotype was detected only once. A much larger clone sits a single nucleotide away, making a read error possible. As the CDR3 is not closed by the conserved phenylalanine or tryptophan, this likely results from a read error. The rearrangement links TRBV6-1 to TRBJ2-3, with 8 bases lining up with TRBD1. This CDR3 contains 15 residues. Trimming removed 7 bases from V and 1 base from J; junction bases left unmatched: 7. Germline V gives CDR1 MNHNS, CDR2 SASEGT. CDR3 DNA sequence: TGTGCCAGCACCATAGCGGACAGGGGCACAGATACGCAGTATTAT. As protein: CASTIADRGTDTQYY.

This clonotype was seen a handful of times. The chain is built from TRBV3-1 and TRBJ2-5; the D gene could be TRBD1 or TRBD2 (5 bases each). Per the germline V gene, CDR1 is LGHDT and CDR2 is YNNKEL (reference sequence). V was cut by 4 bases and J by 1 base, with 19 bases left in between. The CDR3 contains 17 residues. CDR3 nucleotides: TGTGCCAGCAGCCCAAGGAGTTGGGGGAGATTCCAAGAGACCCAGTACTTC. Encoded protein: CASSPRSWGRFQETQYF.

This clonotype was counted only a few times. CDR3 nucleotides: TGTGCCACCAGCCTCCCCACAGGGAGCAATCAGCCCCAGCATTTT. This sequence encodes CATSLPTGSNQPQHF. This chain joins TRBV15 and TRBJ1-5; D is possibly TRBD1 (6 bases). The CDR3 is 15 residues long. V was clipped by 5 bases and J by 1 base, with 12 bases between them. From germline, CDR1 is LNHNV and CDR2 YYDKDF (reference sequence).

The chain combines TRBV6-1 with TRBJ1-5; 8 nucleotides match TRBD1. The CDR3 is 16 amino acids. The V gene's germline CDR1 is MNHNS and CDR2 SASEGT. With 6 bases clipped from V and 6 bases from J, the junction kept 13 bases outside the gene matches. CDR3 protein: CASSDPTGTGLQPQHF. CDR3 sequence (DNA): TGTGCCAGCAGCGACCCTACCGGGACAGGCCTTCAGCCCCAGCATTTT.